Presented here are 24 T cell receptor beta chains from one specimen sequenced in a study of beta chain features in type 1 diabetes. The authors reverse transcribed all of the isolated RNA, so sequencing captured expressed TCRB transcripts. Method: immunoSEQ multiplex PCR; TCRdb's copy keeps in-frame clones and lacks some. The sample lists 300,000 to 450,000 clones; over 9.5% were seen once. The sequencing input was naive CD4+ T cells from blood. These receptors all stem from a man aged 18 to 30 in good health.

This clone was seen only once. The chain recombines TRBV11-2 with TRBJ1-1; 8 nucleotides line up with TRBD1. J lost 4 bases, V lost 3 bases, and 1 base had no gene match. The CDR3 covers 13 residues. Germline CDR1 reads SGHAT; CDR2 reads FQNNGV. The CDR3 sequence is CASSFDRGTEAFF. CDR3 DNA sequence: TGTGCCAGCAGCTTTGACAGGGGCACTGAAGCTTTCTTT. Filled out from reference TRBV11-2 and TRBJ1-1, the complete variable domain reads EAGVAQSPRYKIIEKRQSVAFWCNPISGHATLYWYQQILGQGPKLLIQFQNNGVVDDSQLPKDRFSAERLKGVDSTLKIQPAKLEDSAVYLCASSFDRGTEAFFGQGTRLTVV.

This clone was seen only a few times. J is TRBJ2-3 and V is TRBV6-6; D is perhaps TRBD2 (6 bases). Trimming took off 5 bases at V and 1 base at J, with 16 bases between the two ends. This CDR3 is built from 16 residues. Germline CDR1 MNHNY, CDR2 SVGAGI (reference sequence). CDR3 coding DNA: TGTGCCAGCAGTCCGGGACTCTACGGAGGCACAGATACGCAGTATTTT. Translation gives CASSPGLYGGTDTQYF.

CDR3 sequence reads: CASSSGQGPSGGGLFF. CDR3 DNA: TGTGCCAGCAGCTCCGGACAGGGCCCTTCAGGGGGAGGTCTGTTCTTC. The V gene is TRBV28, the J gene TRBJ2-1; TRBD1 agrees at 8 bases. V shed 6 bases, J shed 15 bases, and the junction held 22 bases outside the gene matches. This CDR3 has 16 residues. Germline V gene sequence: CDR1 MDHEN, CDR2 SYDVKM.

This clone was counted only a few times. This rearrangement joins TRBV10-3 to TRBJ2-7; D possibly corresponds to TRBD1 (5 bases). Per germline, CDR1 ENHRY and CDR2 SYGVKD. V dropped 6 bases and J dropped 3 bases, with 6 bases sitting between them. This CDR3 region has 11 residues. The CDR3 is CAISRDYEQYF. The CDR3 DNA is TGTGCCATCAGCAGGGACTACGAGCAGTACTTC.

Only a few counts were recorded for this clone. The chain has TRBV5-1 and TRBJ2-6, with D possibly being TRBD1 (5 bases). The CDR3 sequence is 14 residues long. Germline-derived CDR1 and CDR2 are SGHRS and YFSETQ. The V end was cut by 10 bases, the J end by 0 bases, with 11 bases between. The CDR3 region has the DNA TGCGCCGATACAGGCACCTCTGGGGCCAACGTCCTGACTTTC. Translation: CADTGTSGANVLTF.

This clone occurred a few times. The gene calls are TRBV30 and TRBJ1-5; TRBD1 matches at 9 bases. CDR3 length: 14 residues. V dropped 0 bases and J dropped 7; count of bases not matched to a gene: 4. Germline V lookup: CDR1 GTSNPN, CDR2 SVGIG (reference sequence). As DNA, the CDR3 is TGTGCCTGGAGTGTAGACAGGGGGGGACAGCCCCAGCATTTT. Translation gives CAWSVDRGGQPQHF.

This clone has only a few counts. The genes are TRBV6-6 and TRBJ2-4, with TRBD2 matching 10 bases. The trim removed 7 bases at V and 0 bases at J, leaving 6 bases unmatched. The CDR3 length is 16 residues. Germline V gene data show CDR1 as MNHNY and CDR2 as SVGAGI (reference sequence). The CDR3 region has the DNA TGTGCCAGCAACCCTAGCGGGGGAGGAGCCAAAAACATTCAGTACTTC. Its protein is CASNPSGGGAKNIQYF.

This clone was observed a few times. The CDR3 spells CASSLKTSNEQFF. DNA of the CDR3: TGCGCCAGCAGCCTAAAAACTAGCAATGAGCAGTTCTTC. The chain couples TRBV5-1 to TRBJ2-1; D is perhaps TRBD2 (5 bases). Trimming left V 4 bases short and J 6 bases short, with 11 bases between. The CDR3 is made up of 13 amino acids. CDR1 is SGHRS, CDR2 YFSETQ, per germline. The full variable domain, completed using reference TRBV5-1 and TRBJ2-1, is KAGVTQTPRYLIKTRGQQVTLSCSPISGHRSVSWYQQTPGQGLQFLFEYFSETQRNKGNFPGRFSGRQFSNSRSEMNVSTLELGDSALYLCASSLKTSNEQFFGPGTRLTVL.

This clone was seen at least ten times. The chain has TRBV29-1 and TRBJ2-7, with 9 bases fitting TRBD1. CDR1 SQVTM and CDR2 ANQGSEA come from the germline V gene. The CDR3 spans 16 residues. Unmatched junction bases numbered 12, after V lost 4 bases and J lost 2 bases. CDR3 DNA sequence: TGCAGCGTTGCGGACAGGGGAGGTATGGGGCCCTACGAGCAGTACTTC. The encoded protein is CSVADRGGMGPYEQYF.

V and J are TRBV6-5 and TRBJ2-5; D possibly corresponds to TRBD2 (6 bases). This CDR3 has 14 residues. The germline V gene encodes CDR1 MNHEY and CDR2 SVGAGI. Trimming shortened V by 0 bases and J by 9 bases, and 14 bases separated the two germline ends. The chain's CDR3 is CASSYSRDRRAQYF. The CDR3 nucleotides are TGTGCCAGCAGTTACTCCAGGGACCGGAGGGCCCAGTACTTC.

This clone was counted between two and nine times. The rearrangement joins TRBV15 to TRBJ2-1, with D possibly matching TRBD1 (6 bases). Germline-derived CDR1 and CDR2 are LNHNV and YYDKDF (reference sequence). CDR3 length: 16 amino acids. V shed 0 bases and J shed 1 base, with 10 bases lying between them. CDR3 in amino acids: CATSRDVQGSYNEQFF. CDR3 DNA: TGTGCCACCAGCAGAGATGTACAGGGTTCCTACAATGAGCAGTTCTTC.

In its sample, this clone was seen a few times. The rearrangement joins TRBV5-1 to TRBJ2-1; 12 bases agree with TRBD2. The CDR3 is made up of 18 amino acids. Trimming at V came to 2 bases and at J to 1 base, leaving 7 bases not matched to a gene. The germline gives CDR1 SGHRS, CDR2 YFSETQ. The CDR3 is CASSFTSGGLGSYNEQFF. CDR3 DNA sequence: TGCGCCAGCAGCTTTACTAGCGGGGGGCTCGGATCCTACAATGAGCAGTTCTTC.

This clone came up a few times. The chain has TRBV7-2 and TRBJ2-1; a weak D match, TRBD2 (6 bases). Trimming stripped 1 base from V and 5 bases from J, with 12 bases between. The CDR3 sequence is 15 residues long. Per the germline V gene, CDR1 is SGHTA and CDR2 is FQGNSA. The CDR3 is CASSLDTSRNNEQFF. The DNA for the CDR3 is TGTGCCAGCAGCTTAGATACTAGCCGTAACAATGAGCAGTTCTTC.

About this clone itself: Additional DNA sequences in this sample encode the identical CDR3. The chain links TRBV7-3 to TRBJ1-1; a weak D match, TRBD1 (5 bases). Germline CDR1 SGHTA, CDR2 FQGTGA. V gave up 3 bases and J gave up 1 base, with 9 bases separating them. This CDR3 region has 14 residues. The CDR3 DNA reads TGTGCCAGCAGCTTGGGTCAGGGGAACACTGAAGCTTTCTTT. Protein: CASSLGQGNTEAFF.

CDR3 coding DNA: TGCGCCAGCAGCCCGACAGGGGGAACCAAAAACATTCAGTACTTC. It codes for CASSPTGGTKNIQYF. V usage is TRBV4-3 and J usage is TRBJ2-4; 9 bases fit TRBD1. This CDR3 spans 15 amino acids. Trimming took 4 bases from V and 2 from J; bases not matched to a gene: 3. Germline-derived CDR1 and CDR2 are LGHNA and YSLEER.

This sequence joins TRBV30 and TRBJ2-1, with 10 bases that match TRBD2. The CDR3 sequence is 14 residues long. J was trimmed by 12 bases and V by 4 bases; bases with no gene match: 12. Germline V lookup: CDR1 GTSNPN, CDR2 SVGIG (reference sequence). The CDR3 loop reads CAWTGTSALLGQFF. In DNA form, the CDR3 reads TGTGCCTGGACCGGGACTAGCGCTCTCTTGGGGCAGTTCTTC.

The CDR3 DNA reads as TGTGCCTGGAGTGTAGCCGGACTAGCGACAGATACGCAGTATTTT. Encoded protein: CAWSVAGLATDTQYF. The chain has TRBV30 and TRBJ2-3; 9 bases fit TRBD2. CDR3 size: 15 residues. With 0 bases clipped from V and 3 bases from J, the junction kept 4 bases outside the gene matches. CDR1 and CDR2 (germline): GTSNPN, SVGIG (reference sequence).

This chain links TRBV14 with TRBJ2-5, with a weak D call TRBD2 (5 bases). V lost 0 bases and J 5 bases, leaving 13 bases between the germline ends. The CDR3 loop spans 15 amino acids. The germline V gene has CDR1 SGHDN and CDR2 FVKESK. This CDR3 reads CASSQDHARGETQYF. The DNA of the CDR3 is TGTGCCAGCAGCCAAGATCATGCCCGAGGGGAGACCCAGTACTTC. Drawing the rest from reference TRBV14 and TRBJ2-5, the complete variable domain is EAGVTQFPSHSVIEKGQTVTLRCDPISGHDNLYWYRRVMGKEIKFLLHFVKESKQDESGMPNNRFLAERTGGTYSTLKVQPAELEDSGVYFCASSQDHARGETQYFGPGTRLLVL.

The rearrangement joins TRBV7-9 to TRBJ1-2; 8 bases map to TRBD1. V shed 8 bases, J shed 1 base, and the junction held 12 bases outside the gene matches. The CDR3 sequence is 16 residues long. Per germline, CDR1 SEHNR and CDR2 FQNEAQ (reference sequence). This CDR3 reads CASYRARDRSNYGYTF. The CDR3 DNA is TGTGCCAGCTACAGAGCCCGGGACAGGAGTAACTATGGCTACACCTTC.

This clone was recorded a few times. V gene TRBV30 combines with J gene TRBJ2-7, with a possible D match to TRBD1 (5 bases). The CDR3 extends over 12 amino acids. V lost 0 bases and J 9 bases, leaving 12 bases between the germline ends. Looked up from germline, CDR1 is GTSNPN and CDR2 is SVGIG (reference sequence). The DNA for the CDR3 is TGTGCCTGGAGTGTGCAGGGTCCTGGGCAGTACTTC. Its protein is CAWSVQGPGQYF.

This chain connects TRBV7-9 to TRBJ1-5, with a possible D match to TRBD1 (5 bases). Germline loops: CDR1 SEHNR, CDR2 FQNEAQ (reference sequence). Trimming pared 6 bases from V and 7 bases from J, leaving 10 bases between. The CDR3 totals 12 residues. Here the CDR3 DNA reads TGTGCCAGCAGTAGGGGTGAGCAGCCCCAGCATTTT. It is translated as CASSRGEQPQHF.

This clone has only a few counts. The V gene is TRBV2, the J gene TRBJ2-1; weak D call: TRBD2 (6 bases). The ends were cut back, 3 bases at V and 2 bases at J, with 11 bases in the middle. Germline CDR1 reads SNHLY; CDR2 reads FYNNEI. The CDR3 contains 15 residues. Here the CDR3 reads CASSDGERAYNEQFF. DNA for the CDR3: TGTGCCAGCAGTGATGGTGAGCGGGCCTACAATGAGCAGTTCTTC.

The chain uses TRBV28 and TRBJ1-2; no definite D call. Germline CDR1 is MDHEN and CDR2 is SYDVKM. V was shortened by 5 bases and J by 8 bases, with 21 bases between the two germline ends. The CDR3 has 15 amino acids. Here the CDR3 reads CASSLQTAGFKGYTF. CDR3 in DNA: TGTGCCAGCAGTCTTCAAACCGCGGGGTTCAAGGGCTACACCTTC.

This clone was counted only a few times. The V call is TRBV7-3, the J call TRBJ2-1; 8 bases fit TRBD1. CDR3 length: 12 amino acids. From germline, CDR1 is SGHTA and CDR2 FQGTGA. V was clipped by 4 bases and J by 9 bases; unmatched bases: 2. The CDR3 here is CASSSGGGEQFF. In DNA form, the CDR3 reads TGTGCCAGCAGCTCAGGGGGCGGTGAGCAGTTCTTC. Based on the CDR3 plus reference TRBV7-3 and TRBJ2-1, the full variable domain is GAGVSQTPSNKVTEKGKYVELRCDPISGHTALYWYRQSLGQGPEFLIYFQGTGAADDSGLPNDRFFAVRPEGSVSTLKIQRTERGDSAVYLCASSSGGGEQFFGPGTRLTVL.